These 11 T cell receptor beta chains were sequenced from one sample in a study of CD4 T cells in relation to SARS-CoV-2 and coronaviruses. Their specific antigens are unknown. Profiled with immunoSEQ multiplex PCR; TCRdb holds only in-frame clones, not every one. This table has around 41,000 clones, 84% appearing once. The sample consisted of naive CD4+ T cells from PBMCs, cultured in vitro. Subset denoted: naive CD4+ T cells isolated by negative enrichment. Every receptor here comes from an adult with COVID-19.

CDR3 DNA sequence: TGTGCCAGCTCAGACTTCAGGGGGCAAGTGTCACCCCTCCACTTT. As protein: CASSDFRGQVSPLHF. The genes are TRBV18 and TRBJ1-6, with 8 nucleotides matching TRBD1. The CDR3 spans 15 residues. The trim removed 5 bases at V and 10 bases at J, leaving 10 bases unmatched. Looked up from germline, CDR1 is KGHSH and CDR2 is LQKENI. Full variable domain (missing parts from reference TRBV18 and TRBJ1-6): NAGVMQNPRHLVRRRGQEARLRCSPMKGHSHVYWYRQLPEEGLKFMVYLQKENIIDESGMPKERFSAEFPKEGPSILRIQQVVRGDSAAYFCASSDFRGQVSPLHFGNGTRLTVT.

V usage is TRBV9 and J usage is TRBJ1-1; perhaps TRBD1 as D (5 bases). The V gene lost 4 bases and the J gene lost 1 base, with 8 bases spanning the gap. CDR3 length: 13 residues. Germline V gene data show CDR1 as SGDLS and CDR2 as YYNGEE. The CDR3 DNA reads TGTGCCAGCAGCCGCCAGGGGAACACTGAAGCTTTCTTT. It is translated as CASSRQGNTEAFF.

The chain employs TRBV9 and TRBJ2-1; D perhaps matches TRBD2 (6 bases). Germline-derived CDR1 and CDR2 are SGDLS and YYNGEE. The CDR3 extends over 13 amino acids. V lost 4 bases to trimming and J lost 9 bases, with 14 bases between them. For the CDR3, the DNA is TGTGCCAGCAGCTCTACTAGCTCTGTTGAGCAGTTCTTC. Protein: CASSSTSSVEQFF.

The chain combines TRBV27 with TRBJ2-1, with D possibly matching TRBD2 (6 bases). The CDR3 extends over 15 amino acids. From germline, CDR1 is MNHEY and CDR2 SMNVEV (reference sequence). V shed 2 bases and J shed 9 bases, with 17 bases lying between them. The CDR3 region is CASSLGSGQGLEQFF. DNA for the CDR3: TGTGCCAGCAGTTTAGGATCGGGGCAGGGACTTGAGCAGTTCTTC.

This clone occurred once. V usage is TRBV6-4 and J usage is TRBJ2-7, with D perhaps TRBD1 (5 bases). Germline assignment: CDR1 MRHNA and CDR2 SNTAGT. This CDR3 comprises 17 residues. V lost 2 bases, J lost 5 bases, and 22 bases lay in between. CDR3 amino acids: CASSDPTLGQTPNEQYF. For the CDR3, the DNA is TGTGCCAGCAGTGACCCAACCTTAGGACAAACTCCTAACGAGCAGTACTTC.

This chain's CDR3 is CASSLVDSQPQHF. The CDR3 DNA follows: TGTGCCAGCAGCTTAGTGGACAGTCAGCCCCAGCATTTT. The rearrangement uses TRBV11-3 and TRBJ1-5, with a possible D match to TRBD1 (6 bases). This CDR3 has 13 residues. The germline CDR1 and CDR2 sequences are SGHNT and YENEEA. With 1 base removed from V and 6 bases from J, the gap between germline ends came to 7 bases.

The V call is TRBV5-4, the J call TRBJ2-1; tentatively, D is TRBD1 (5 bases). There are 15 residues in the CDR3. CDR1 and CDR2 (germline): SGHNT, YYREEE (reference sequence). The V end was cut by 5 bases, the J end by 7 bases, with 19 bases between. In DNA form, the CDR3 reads TGTGCCAGCAGAGCTTGGAATGGGGCCGGGAATGAGCAGTTCTTC. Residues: CASRAWNGAGNEQFF.

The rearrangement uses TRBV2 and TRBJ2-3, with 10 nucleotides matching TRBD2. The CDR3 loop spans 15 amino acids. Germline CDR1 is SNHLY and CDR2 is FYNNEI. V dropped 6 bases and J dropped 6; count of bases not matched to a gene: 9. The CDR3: CASRKRTSGADTQYF. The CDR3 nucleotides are TGTGCCAGCAGAAAAAGGACTAGCGGAGCCGATACGCAGTATTTT.

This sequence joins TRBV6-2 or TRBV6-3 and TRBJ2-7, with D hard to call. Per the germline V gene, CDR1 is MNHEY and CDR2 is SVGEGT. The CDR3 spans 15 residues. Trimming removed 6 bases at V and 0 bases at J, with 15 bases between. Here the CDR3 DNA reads TGTGCCAGCAGCGACACTACCTTGAGCTCCTACGAGCAGTACTTC. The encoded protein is CASSDTTLSSYEQYF.

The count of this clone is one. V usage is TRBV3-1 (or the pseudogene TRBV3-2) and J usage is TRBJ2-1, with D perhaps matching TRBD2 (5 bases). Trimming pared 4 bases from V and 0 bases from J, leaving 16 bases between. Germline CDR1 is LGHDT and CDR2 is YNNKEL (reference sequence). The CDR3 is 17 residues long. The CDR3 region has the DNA TGTGCCAGCAGCCCACTGCGGTCGGGGAGCTCCTACAATGAGCAGTTCTTC. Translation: CASSPLRSGSSYNEQFF.

CDR3 residues: CASSLDSGYNEQFF. Here the CDR3 DNA reads TGTGCCAGCAGCTTAGATTCGGGCTACAATGAGCAGTTCTTC. The chain employs TRBV11-3 and TRBJ2-1; D is undetermined. This CDR3 comprises 14 residues. V lost 0 bases and J 3 bases, leaving 6 bases between the germline ends. Germline V gene data show CDR1 as SGHNT and CDR2 as YENEEA. Together with reference TRBV11-3 and TRBJ2-1, the CDR3 gives the full variable domain: EAGVVQSPRYKIIEKKQPVAFWCNPISGHNTLYWYLQNLGQGPELLIRYENEEAVDDSQLPKDRFSAERLKGVDSTLKIQPAELGDSAVYLCASSLDSGYNEQFFGPGTRLTVL.